This T cell receptor (beta chain) was documented in a study of identical twins. Concerning this clonotype itself: Its antigen remains unidentified.

A universal primer site was added by template switching, and unique molecular identifiers were carried by the cDNA. One entry per CDR3 protein results from TCRdb running MiXCR on the 5' RACE reads. The sample holds under 800,000 distinct CDR3 sequences, around 20% seen once. Germline values: CDR1 SEHNR, CDR2 FQNEAQ (reference sequence). The V end was cut by 3 bases, the J end by 8 bases, with 13 bases between. This CDR3 region has 14 residues. Study observations and caveats: Shared out-of-frame alpha sequences (those common to twins) showed excess low generation probability.

This same sample was also part of a study on T cells expressing NK-cell markers. That paper states: It was from sorted CD3+CD56+NKG2C+, CD3+CD56+NKG2C- and CD3+CD56-NKG2C+ T cells that TCR beta repertoires came.

This clonotype originated in a woman between 18 and 29 years old in good health. Sequencing input: PBMCs. The chain carries TRBV7-9 and TRBJ1-4; tentatively, D is TRBD1 (5 bases). Here the CDR3 reads CASSLGGVREKLFF. In nucleotides, the CDR3 is TGTGCCAGCAGCTTGGGAGGGGTGAGAGAAAAACTGTTTTTT.